This TCR beta chain came from a study of patients and donors after allogeneic stem cell transplantation. This clonotype was counted many times. Trimming removed 0 bases from V and 1 base from J, with 7 bases in between. This CDR3 is 14 amino acids long. CDR1 is SGHNT and CDR2 is YYREEE in the germline V gene (reference sequence). TCRdb reprocessed the RT-PCR reads with MiXCR, giving one entry per CDR3 protein. This table holds fewer than 250,000 distinct CDR3 sequences, about 14% found once. The chain carries TRBV5-4 and TRBJ2-5; D ambiguous. This TCR was sampled from a human donor who was either an allogeneic HSCT recipient or a stem cell or donor lymphocyte infusion donor (not recorded which). It is not recorded whose cells these are; they may come from a transplant donor. The specimen sequenced was blood, either unsorted or a sorted T cell fraction (not recorded which). CDR3: CASSLVSVQETQYF. The CDR3 DNA reads TGTGCCAGCAGCTTGGTGTCAGTCCAAGAGACCCAGTACTTC.